This TCR beta chain was documented in a study of blood T cells in healthy people across ages. Study-wide findings and caveats: Diversity of TCR beta per million T cells declined in a roughly linear way with age. Underestimates were what the diversity estimates from one million T cells were considered to be.

The V gene end was trimmed by 1 base and the J gene end by 2 bases; junction bases not matched to a gene: 7. The germline gives CDR1 LGHNA, CDR2 YNFKEQ. The CDR3 sequence is 16 residues long. A note on this clonotype: Its specificity is unknown.

In each sample, at least 6.5 million PBMCs were isolated. Alongside a J-beta primer mix, a sample-barcoded 5' primer served in a second PCR lasting roughly 6 to 11 cycles. One entry per CDR3 protein results from TCRdb running MiXCR on the 5' RACE reads. The sample shows 1.5 million to 2 million distinct CDR3 sequences, roughly 52% of them seen only once. This TCR derives from a middle-aged woman in good health. This chain uses TRBV4-2 with TRBJ2-7; 8 nucleotides agree with TRBD1. The material sequenced was blood. CDR3 in amino acids: CASSQGRDRTPYEQYF. In DNA, the CDR3 is TGTGCCAGCAGCCAAGGGAGGGACAGGACCCCCTACGAGCAGTACTTC.